Listed here are 14 T cell receptor beta chains from one sample, sequenced in a study of beta chain features in type 1 diabetes. The entirety of the isolated RNA underwent reverse transcription, so expressed TCRB transcripts were sequenced. Data came from immunoSEQ multiplex PCR; TCRdb stores just in-frame clones and leaves some out. The table lists 850,000 to 900,000 clones, 17% of them singletons. The sample was naive CD4+ T cells from blood. These receptors came from a woman under 30 in good health.

This clone was seen only a few times. The CDR3 region is CASSLAGATGTGELFF. CDR3 sequence (DNA): TGTGCCAGCAGTTTGGCGGGAGCTACGGGCACCGGGGAGCTGTTTTTT. The chain is built from TRBV27 and TRBJ2-2, with TRBD2 identical over 7 bases. The length of the CDR3 is 16 residues. In germline, CDR1 is MNHEY, CDR2 SMNVEV (reference sequence). V shed 3 bases and J 4 bases; nucleotides not matched to a gene: 8.

V and J are TRBV5-1 and TRBJ2-7; 10 nucleotides agree with TRBD2. V gave up 5 bases and J gave up 2 bases; unmatched junction bases: 7. The V gene's germline CDR1 is SGHRS and CDR2 YFSETQ. The CDR3 extends over 15 amino acids. CDR3 amino acids: CASSRELAGTYEQYF. The CDR3 DNA is TGCGCCAGCAGTAGGGAACTAGCGGGAACCTACGAGCAGTACTTC. Looking up the rest from reference TRBV5-1 and TRBJ2-7 gives the full variable domain: KAGVTQTPRYLIKTRGQQVTLSCSPISGHRSVSWYQQTPGQGLQFLFEYFSETQRNKGNFPGRFSGRQFSNSRSEMNVSTLELGDSALYLCASSRELAGTYEQYFGPGTRLTVT.

This clone appeared a few times. This chain links TRBV4-2 with TRBJ1-3; D is ambiguous. Germline lookup yields CDR1 LGHNA and CDR2 YNFKEQ. The CDR3 is made up of 16 amino acids. V lost 0 bases to trimming and J lost 4 bases, with 13 bases between them. CDR3 region: CASSQDLGLRGNTIYF. DNA for the CDR3: TGTGCCAGCAGCCAAGATCTGGGTCTCAGAGGAAACACCATATATTTT.

Remarks on this clone: Other DNA variants within this sample encode the same CDR3. The chain couples TRBV6-6 to TRBJ2-1; 7 bases match TRBD2. The V and J ends lost 6 bases and 0 bases, in that order; junction bases with no gene match: 5. This CDR3 spans 15 amino acids. Germline V CDR1 and CDR2: MNHNY, SVGAGI (reference sequence). CDR3 DNA: TGTGCCAGCAGCCCTAGCGGCAGCTCCTACAATGAGCAGTTCTTC. Translating it yields CASSPSGSSYNEQFF.

The genes are TRBV5-6 and TRBJ2-5; tentatively, D is TRBD1 or TRBD2 (5 bases each). Trimming shortened V by 0 bases and J by 10 bases, and 13 bases separated the two germline ends. Germline loops: CDR1 SGHDT, CDR2 YYEEEE. There are 13 residues in the CDR3. The CDR3 sequence is CASSLGGFLNQYF. CDR3 DNA sequence: TGTGCCAGCAGCTTGGGGGGGTTCTTGAACCAGTACTTC.

V and J are TRBV27 and TRBJ2-7; no clear D gene. This CDR3 comprises 14 residues. Germline CDR1 MNHEY, CDR2 SMNVEV (reference sequence). V was trimmed by 8 bases and J by 2 bases, leaving 16 bases between them. CDR3 residues: CASHPSGRTYEQYF. The CDR3 DNA sequence: TGTGCCAGCCACCCGTCGGGTAGAACCTACGAGCAGTACTTC.

The V and J genes are TRBV2 and TRBJ2-5, with 11 nucleotides matching TRBD2. This CDR3 spans 16 amino acids. Unmatched junction bases numbered 10, after V lost 6 bases and J lost 4 bases. Looked up from germline, CDR1 is SNHLY and CDR2 is FYNNEI. CDR3 in DNA: TGTGCCAGCAGCCCCAGTTTACTAGCGGGAGTAGAGACCCAGTACTTC. This sequence encodes CASSPSLLAGVETQYF.

This clone was observed a handful of times. One end of the junction fails to match germline, which may point to a read error. The CDR3 DNA sequence: TGTGCCAGCAGCCTAGCGGGATTTCAGGAGACCCAGTACTTC. Protein product: CASSLAGFQETQYF. The V and J genes are TRBV7-2 and TRBJ2-5; the match to TRBD2 covers 9 bases. The germline V gene encodes CDR1 SGHTA and CDR2 FQGNSA. The CDR3 spans 14 residues.

This chain uses TRBV7-8 with TRBJ2-7, with D uncertain. The CDR3 runs 13 residues. CDR1 is SGHVS, CDR2 FQNEAQ, per germline. Trimming cost V 1 base and J 2 bases, with 6 bases left between them. The DNA for the CDR3 is TGTGCCAGCAGCTTAGATCCGACCTACGAGCAGTACTTC. Its translation: CASSLDPTYEQYF.

The chain joins TRBV11-1 to TRBJ2-7, with TRBD1 matching over 9 bases. The CDR3 length is 16 residues. Looked up from germline, CDR1 is SGHAT and CDR2 is FQDESV (reference sequence). V trimming: 5 bases; J trimming: 7 bases; junction bases outside the gene matches: 15. Here the CDR3 reads CASSQNPGQGLGEQYF. The CDR3 bases are TGTGCCAGCAGCCAAAACCCGGGACAGGGATTGGGTGAGCAGTACTTC.

This clone was seen a handful of times. V is TRBV7-9 and J is TRBJ2-3; D may be TRBD2 (5 bases). The V end was cut by 1 base, the J end by 6 bases, with 11 bases between. The germline V gene has CDR1 SEHNR and CDR2 FQNEAQ (reference sequence). This CDR3 has 14 amino acids. CDR3 loop: CASSLVASRDTQYF. In DNA, the CDR3 is TGTGCCAGCAGCTTAGTGGCTAGCAGGGATACGCAGTATTTT.

This clone has only a few counts. This chain links TRBV7-3 with TRBJ2-2; perhaps TRBD2 as D (6 bases). Trimming stripped 2 bases from V and 5 bases from J, with 12 bases between. The CDR3 sequence is 15 residues long. CDR1 is SGHTA and CDR2 is FQGTGA in the germline V gene. In DNA, the CDR3 is TGTGCCAGCAGCTTATTGTCCGGGGGAACCGGGGAGCTGTTTTTT. Residues: CASSLLSGGTGELFF.

This clone has a handful of counts. CDR3 region: CAISVLTSGMGHEQFF. CDR3 coding DNA: TGTGCCATCAGTGTCCTGACTAGCGGGATGGGTCATGAGCAGTTCTTC. The J gene is TRBJ2-1, the V gene TRBV10-3; 11 nucleotides align to TRBD2. Losses at the gene ends were 4 bases for V and 8 bases for J; bases not matched to a gene: 10. The length of the CDR3 is 16 residues. The germline V gene encodes CDR1 ENHRY and CDR2 SYGVKD.

The chain has TRBV6-6 and TRBJ2-3; D is unclear. The CDR3 sequence is 14 residues long. Germline V gene lookup returns CDR1 MNHNY and CDR2 SVGAGI (reference sequence). Trimming stripped 0 bases from V and 4 bases from J, with 8 bases between. CDR3 region: CASSYSIPADTQYF. The CDR3 DNA sequence: TGTGCCAGCAGTTACTCGATACCCGCAGATACGCAGTATTTT.